These T cell receptor beta chains were read from a single sample in a study of blood T cell repertoires in COVID-19. Produced via immunoSEQ multiplex PCR; TCRdb's table is partial and in-frame only. This table holds fewer than 85,000 clones, roughly 77% found once. Sequencing was performed on peripheral blood. These receptors were collected from a woman in her seventies with acute or convalescent COVID-19. Both conserved end residues are part of each CDR3. A D gene is named only where the DNA matches it firmly. Part of the rows lack a size; the others show once, few, many or a class for expanded clones.

v_gene	abundance	j_gene	d_gene	CDR3aa	CDR3nt
TRBV6-2/TRBV6-3	-	TRBJ2-1	TRBD2	CASSLASGRAPRVF	TGTGCCAGCAGTCTCGCTAGCGGGAGGGCCCCCCGGGTCTTC
TRBV27	-	TRBJ2-7	TRBD2	CASGWVGREYEQYF	TGTGCCAGCGGATGGGTAGGGAGGGAGTACGAGCAGTACTTC
TRBV3-1/TRBV3-2	-	TRBJ1-1	-	CASSQDPRDKAFF	TGTGCCAGCAGCCAAGATCCCAGGGATAAGGCTTTCTTT
TRBV5-4	few	TRBJ2-7	-	CASSYNGGYEQYF	TGTGCCAGCAGCTACAACGGCGGATACGAGCAGTACTTC
TRBV18	-	TRBJ2-1	-	CASSASPGPYNEQFF	TGTGCCAGCTCGGCCAGTCCTGGGCCCTACAATGAGCAGTTCTTC
TRBV5-6	-	TRBJ1-5	TRBD1	CASSLGQVTQPQHF	TGTGCCAGCAGCCTAGGACAGGTGACTCAGCCCCAGCATTTT
TRBV7-2	-	TRBJ2-1	-	CASSLSSSYNEQFF	TGTGCCAGCAGCTTAAGTAGCTCCTACAATGAGCAGTTCTTC
TRBV5-1	-	TRBJ2-5	TRBD1	CASSLGGLGETQYF	TGCGCCAGCAGCTTAGGGGGCTTAGGAGAGACCCAGTACTTC
TRBV7-8	-	TRBJ2-7	TRBD2	CASSPGTSSYEQYF	TGTGCCAGCAGTCCCGGGACTAGCTCCTACGAGCAGTACTTC
TRBV2	-	TRBJ1-1	TRBD1	CASTGQRFFKAFF	TGTGCCAGTACGGGACAGCGCTTTTTCAAAGCTTTCTTT
TRBV15	few	TRBJ1-2	-	CATSRDNRGPRGYGYTF	TGTGCCACCAGCAGAGATAATCGGGGTCCGCGGGGCTATGGCTACACCTTC
TRBV18	-	TRBJ2-7	TRBD1	CASSPVRGPDEQYF	TGTGCCAGCTCACCGGTTAGGGGGCCCGACGAGCAGTACTTC
TRBV19	once	TRBJ2-2	TRBD1	CASSVNRGTGELFF	TGTGCCAGTAGTGTTAACAGGGGGACCGGGGAGCTGTTTTTT
TRBV11-2	-	TRBJ1-3	TRBD1	CASSSGGPHTIYF	TGTGCCAGCAGTTCAGGGGGCCCCCACACCATATATTTT
TRBV13	-	TRBJ2-6	TRBD1	CASSASGTGASGANVLTF	TGTGCCAGCAGCGCCTCCGGGACAGGAGCTTCTGGGGCCAACGTCCTGACTTTC
TRBV11-2	-	TRBJ1-1	-	CASSPGHLTLGTEAFF	TGTGCCAGCAGCCCGGGACACCTAACCCTGGGCACTGAAGCTTTCTTT
TRBV5-6	-	TRBJ1-6	-	CASSFLNSPLHF	TGTGCCAGCAGCTTTCTTAATTCACCCCTCCACTTT
TRBV6-2/TRBV6-3	-	TRBJ1-5	-	CASSSLLRQPQHF	TGTGCCAGCAGTTCCCTGCTGCGACAGCCCCAGCATTTT
TRBV28	-	TRBJ1-2	-	CANLAGRGGYTF	TGTGCCAACCTGGCAGGGCGGGGTGGCTACACCTTC
TRBV19	-	TRBJ1-5	-	CASTKRGGARDQPQHF	TGTGCCAGTACCAAGAGGGGGGGCGCGAGGGATCAGCCCCAGCATTTT
TRBV30	-	TRBJ2-7	TRBD1	CAWSGTGGFYEQYF	TGTGCCTGGAGTGGAACAGGGGGCTTCTACGAGCAGTACTTC
TRBV5-4	few	TRBJ2-1	TRBD2	CASSRGGSSYNEQFF	TGTGCCAGCAGTCGCGGGGGTTCCTCCTACAATGAGCAGTTCTTC
TRBV11-2	-	TRBJ1-2	-	CASSVGGAGHYGYTF	TGCGCCAGCAGCGTTGGGGGGGCGGGTCACTATGGCTACACCTTC
TRBV28	-	TRBJ1-2	-	CASSQGTFSSGYTF	TGTGCCAGCAGTCAAGGGACATTTAGCAGTGGCTACACCTTC
TRBV15	-	TRBJ1-5	-	CATSRAVMGGPQHF	TGTGCCACCAGCAGGGCGGTAATGGGTGGGCCCCAGCATTTT
TRBV5-8	-	TRBJ2-7	-	CASSLVGVHSYEQYF	TGTGCCAGCAGCTTGGTAGGGGTGCACTCCTACGAGCAGTACTTC
TRBV4-2	-	TRBJ1-5	-	CASSQDGREDQPQHF	TGTGCCAGCAGCCAAGATGGCAGGGAAGATCAGCCCCAGCATTTT
TRBV6-2/TRBV6-3	-	TRBJ2-1	TRBD2	CASSYRLLTGGNEQFF	TGTGCCAGCAGTTACCGTCTACTAACGGGGGGCAATGAGCAGTTCTTC
TRBV6-1	-	TRBJ2-7	-	CASSELLGAEQYF	TGTGCCAGCAGTGAACTATTGGGGGCCGAGCAGTACTTC
TRBV5-6	-	TRBJ2-3	TRBD2	CASSEGLAGAGDTDTQYF	TGTGCCAGCAGCGAGGGACTAGCGGGAGCCGGGGACACAGATACGCAGTATTTT
TRBV3-1/TRBV3-2	-	TRBJ1-1	-	CASSQAEGEAFF	TGTGCCAGCAGCCAGGCGGAGGGGGAAGCTTTCTTT
TRBV5-1	-	TRBJ2-1	-	CASSRGSGNEQFF	TGCGCCAGCAGCCGGGGGTCCGGCAATGAGCAGTTCTTC
TRBV6-2/TRBV6-3	-	TRBJ1-1	TRBD1	CASSTRQGQAFF	TGTGCCAGCAGTACCCGACAGGGACAAGCTTTCTTT
TRBV2	-	TRBJ1-3	-	CASSEGTGSTIYF	TGTGCCAGCAGTGAAGGGACCGGGAGCACCATATATTTT
TRBV9	-	TRBJ2-1	TRBD2	CASSVATSGRVIQFF	TGTGCCAGCAGCGTAGCGACTAGCGGGAGGGTGATCCAGTTCTTC
TRBV2	-	TRBJ1-2	TRBD1	CASSRTGGSDGYTF	TGTGCCAGCAGTAGGACAGGGGGCAGCGATGGCTACACCTTC
TRBV5-4	-	TRBJ2-1	TRBD1	CASSPGTTGGHSYNEQFF	TGTGCCAGCAGCCCGGGAACCACAGGGGGCCACTCCTACAATGAGCAGTTCTTC
TRBV7-9	-	TRBJ1-5	TRBD1	CASSPVRDRGDQPQHF	TGTGCCAGCAGCCCTGTCCGGGACAGGGGGGATCAGCCCCAGCATTTT
TRBV7-9	-	TRBJ1-1	-	CASSQRTRLNTEAFF	TGTGCCAGCAGCCAACGCACACGCCTGAACACTGAAGCTTTCTTT
TRBV12-3/TRBV12-4	once	TRBJ2-1	-	CASSLQGRGEQFF	TGTGCCAGCAGTTTGCAGGGAAGGGGTGAGCAGTTCTTC
TRBV9	-	TRBJ2-3	-	CASSPSTLGGDTQYF	TGTGCCAGCAGCCCCTCGACCCTAGGTGGAGATACGCAGTATTTT
TRBV7-2	-	TRBJ1-1	-	CASSLLRNTEAFF	TGTGCCAGCAGCTTACTCAGGAACACTGAAGCTTTCTTT
TRBV2	-	TRBJ1-6	TRBD1	CASSGTADSPLHF	TGTGCCAGCAGCGGGACAGCAGATTCACCCCTCCACTTT
TRBV5-4	once	TRBJ1-1	TRBD1	CASSLTGALNTEAFF	TGTGCCAGCAGCTTGACAGGGGCCCTGAACACTGAAGCTTTCTTT
TRBV6-5	-	TRBJ1-2	TRBD1	CASRPDRGQEVF	TGTGCCAGCAGACCCGACAGGGGACAAGAGGTCTTC
TRBV4-2	many	TRBJ1-2	-	CASSLTRQGGGYTF	TGTGCCAGCAGCCTCACAAGGCAGGGTGGTGGCTACACCTTC
TRBV11-3	-	TRBJ2-1	-	CASSSGKGGNEQFF	TGTGCCAGCAGCTCAGGGAAGGGGGGGAATGAGCAGTTCTTC